This TCR beta chain is from a study of beta chain features in type 1 diabetes. Expressed TCRB transcripts were sequenced because the isolated RNA had all been reverse transcribed beforehand. Profiling relied on immunoSEQ multiplex PCR, and the TCRdb table lists in-frame clones only, not all of them. This table has under 850,000 clones, 13% appearing once. Details on this clone: As yet, its antigen is unknown.

Study conclusions and caveats: Researchers report that Type 1 diabetes patients had moderately but significantly shorter TCRB CDR3s across all four CD4+ subsets.

V was pared by 5 bases and J by 5 bases, with 6 bases of the junction left unmatched. The germline V gene encodes CDR1 SEHNR and CDR2 FQNEAQ (reference sequence). This CDR3 is 14 amino acids long. This receptor was taken from a man younger than 30 with type 1 diabetes. V is TRBV7-9 and J is TRBJ2-7; 10 positions agree with TRBD1. Sequencing used naive CD4+ T cells from blood. CDR3 sequence: CASSPPGTGDEQYF. DNA of the CDR3: TGTGCCAGCAGCCCCCCCGGGACAGGGGACGAGCAGTACTTC.